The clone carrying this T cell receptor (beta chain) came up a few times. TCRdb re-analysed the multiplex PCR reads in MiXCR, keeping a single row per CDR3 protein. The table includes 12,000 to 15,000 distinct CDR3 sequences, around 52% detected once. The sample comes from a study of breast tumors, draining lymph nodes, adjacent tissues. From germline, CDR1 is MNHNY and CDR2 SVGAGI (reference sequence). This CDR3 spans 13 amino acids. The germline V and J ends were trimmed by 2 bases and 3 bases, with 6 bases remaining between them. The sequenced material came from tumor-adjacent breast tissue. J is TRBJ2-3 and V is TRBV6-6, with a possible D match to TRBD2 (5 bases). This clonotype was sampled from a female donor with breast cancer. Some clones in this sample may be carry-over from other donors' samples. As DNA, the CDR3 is TGTGCCAGCAGTTACAGGGAGACAGATACGCAGTATTTT. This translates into CASSYRETDTQYF.